The following is a T cell receptor (beta chain) sequence with its context. There are 13 residues in the CDR3. The V end was cut by 6 bases, the J end by 1 base, with 9 bases between. Germline V gene data show CDR1 as MNHEY and CDR2 as SMNVEV (reference sequence). This specimen belongs to a study of CD8+ T cells in alopecia areata. As for the study in general: A regimen of oral tofacitinib, 5 to 10 mg twice daily, was given to treated patients.

cDNA prepared by RNA extraction and subsequent reverse transcription served as the template for sequencing. Generated by immunoSEQ multiplex PCR, the TCRdb table keeps only in-frame clones and is missing some. The table records some 150,000 clones, around 83% of them present only once. Specified treatment: oral pan-JAK inhibitor, 5-10 mg twice daily. The chain has TRBV27 and TRBJ1-1; D is ambiguous. The input for sequencing was CD8+ T cells sorted from blood, taken at week 4, from a patient treated with tofacitinib. The TCR comes from a human donor with alopecia areata. The CDR3 nucleotides read TGTGCCAGCAGCCCGACCGGGAACACTGAAGCTTTCTTT. It encodes CASSPTGNTEAFF.